These T cell receptor beta chains were read from a single sample in a study of cytotoxic CD8 clonotypes in ibrutinib-treated CLL. Sequencing was performed with immunoSEQ multiplex PCR; in TCRdb, only in-frame clones are kept and a portion is missing. The repertoire holds 200,000 to 250,000 clones, with 70% as singletons. This sample comprised PBMCs, obtained after 24 months of ibrutinib treatment. These receptors were taken from a human donor with chronic lymphocytic leukemia. The CDR3 runs from the conserved cysteine through the conserved F or W. A D gene is named only where the DNA matches it firmly. The size entry is marked missing in some rows and otherwise reads once, few, many or a size class.

>13|NA|NA|TRBJ1-5|TRBV6-5
TGTGCCAGTTCCAGGGGCCTTTATCAGCCCCAGCATTTT
CASSRGLYQPQHF
>13|NA|few|TRBJ2-5|TRBV4-2
TGTGCCAGCAGCCAAGAGGGTCAAGAGACCCAGTACTTC
CASSQEGQETQYF
>12|NA|NA|TRBJ1-1|TRBV7-9
TGTGCCAGCAGAGGCATTAACACTGAAGCTTTCTTT
CASRGINTEAFF
>15|TRBD2|NA|TRBJ2-1|TRBV2
TGTGCCAGCAGTGAGGCTAGCGGGGTTTTGGGTGAGCAGTTCTTC
CASSEASGVLGEQFF
>13|NA|NA|TRBJ2-7|TRBV28
TGTGCCAGCGTAAAGGACCCGAGGTTCGAGCAGTACTTC
CASVKDPRFEQYF
>11|NA|once|TRBJ1-5|TRBV21-1
TGTGCCAGCGAGAGCAATCAGCCCCAGCATTTT
CASESNQPQHF
>14|NA|NA|TRBJ1-5|TRBV2
TGTGCCAGCAGTGATTGGGGGGCCGATCAGCCCCAGCATTTT
CASSDWGADQPQHF
>14|TRBD1|NA|TRBJ1-2|TRBV9
TGTGCCAGCAGCGTAGGGGACAGCAACTATGGCTACACCTTC
CASSVGDSNYGYTF
>18|NA|NA|TRBJ2-2|TRBV16
TGTGCCAGCAGCCAAGCTATACCGAGAACGCAACGGACCGGGGAGCTGTTTTTT
CASSQAIPRTQRTGELFF
>14|TRBD2|NA|TRBJ2-1|TRBV6-5
TGTGCCAGCAGCTTGGTAGCGGGATACAATGAGCAGTTCTTC
CASSLVAGYNEQFF
>13|NA|once|TRBJ2-5|TRBV11-2
TGTGCCAGCAGCACGTACCAGGAAGAGACCCAGTACTTC
CASSTYQEETQYF
>13|NA|NA|TRBJ2-7|TRBV7-9
TGTGCCAGCAGCTCGGAACGTGCCTACGAGCAGTACTTC
CASSSERAYEQYF
>14|TRBD1|NA|TRBJ2-2|TRBV19
TGTGCCAGTAGTAAGACAGGGAAAACCGGGGAGCTGTTTTTT
CASSKTGKTGELFF
>14|NA|NA|TRBJ2-7|TRBV7-8
TGTGCCAGCAGCTATTCCCGGGCCCCCTACGAGCAGTACTTC
CASSYSRAPYEQYF
>14|NA|NA|TRBJ2-3|TRBV4-1
TGCGCCAGCAGCCAAGAGGACCCGGTGGATACGCAGTATTTT
CASSQEDPVDTQYF
>19|NA|NA|TRBJ2-7|TRBV7-3
TGTGCCAGCAGCCCGACGGGCCCTCATCACCTCGAGCGAGTAAACGAGCAGTACTTC
CASSPTGPHHLERVNEQYF
>15|NA|NA|TRBJ1-1|TRBV11-3
TGTGCCAGCAGCTTAACCGGGGAGGTCGGGACTGAAGCTTTCTTT
CASSLTGEVGTEAFF
>15|NA|NA|TRBJ2-1|TRBV27
TGTGCCAGCAGTACGGAAGGGAGAACCTACAATGAGCAGTTCTTC
CASSTEGRTYNEQFF
>14|NA|NA|TRBJ1-3|TRBV5-1
TGCGCCAGCAGCTTGGAACAGGGTGAAAACACCATATATTTT
CASSLEQGENTIYF
>15|NA|NA|TRBJ2-7|TRBV2
TGTGCCAGCAGTCCTAGCTCTCCCCGGTGGGACGAGCAGTACTTC
CASSPSSPRWDEQYF
>12|NA|NA|TRBJ2-1|TRBV27
TGTGCCAGCAGTCCGTGGGGGAATGAGCAGTTCTTC
CASSPWGNEQFF
>15|TRBD1|NA|TRBJ1-3|TRBV9
TGTGCCAGCAGCGGGGGACAGGGCGACGGAAACACCATATATTTT
CASSGGQGDGNTIYF
>15|NA|few|TRBJ2-3|TRBV14
TGTGCCAGCAGCCAAGATGGGGGCCTCACAGATACGCAGTATTTT
CASSQDGGLTDTQYF
>13|TRBD2|NA|TRBJ2-1|TRBV29-1
TGCAGCGCGTCCTTTGGCGGGAGTAATGAGCAGTTCTTC
CSASFGGSNEQFF
>14|TRBD1|NA|TRBJ2-7|TRBV5-1
TGCGCCAGCAGCCCCACGGGACAGACCTACGAGCAGTACTTC
CASSPTGQTYEQYF
>14|TRBD1|NA|TRBJ1-5|TRBV13
TGTGCCAGCAGCCGACAGGGATACAATCAGCCCCAGCATTTT
CASSRQGYNQPQHF
>11|NA|NA|TRBJ1-5|TRBV28
TGTGCCAGCAGTTCCCCCCCAACCCAGCATTTT
CASSSPPTQHF
>12|NA|NA|TRBJ2-7|TRBV18
TGTGCCAGCTCACCGGGCGGGTACGAGCAGTACTTC
CASSPGGYEQYF
>13|NA|NA|TRBJ2-7|TRBV28
TGTGCCAGCAGTTTCGACGGATTCTACGAGCAGTACTTC
CASSFDGFYEQYF
>14|NA|few|TRBJ2-7|TRBV15
TGTGCCACCAGCAGAGATACAGGGACTAACCAGCAGTACTTC
CATSRDTGTNQQYF
>15|TRBD2|few|TRBJ2-1|TRBV27
TGTGCCAGCATTCCCAGACAGGGACTAGCCGTTGAGCAGTTCTTC
CASIPRQGLAVEQFF
>14|TRBD1|NA|TRBJ1-4|TRBV25-1
TGTGCCAGCAGTGAAGCAGGGGGCAATGAAAAACTGTTTTTT
CASSEAGGNEKLFF
>17|NA|NA|TRBJ2-7|TRBV4-1
TGCGCCAGCAGCCAAGTCGATATAGCGGAACTCTCCTACGAGCAGTACTTC
CASSQVDIAELSYEQYF
>14|NA|NA|TRBJ1-3|TRBV7-9
TGTGCCAGCAGCTTCCTGGACTGGGGAAACACCATATATTTT
CASSFLDWGNTIYF
>14|NA|NA|TRBJ1-1|TRBV6-5
TGTGCCAGCAGTTACACCGCAGGGGACACTGAAGCTTTCTTT
CASSYTAGDTEAFF
>16|TRBD1|few|TRBJ1-2|TRBV4-3
TGCGCCAGCAGCCAAGCCTTTTGGACAGGGGGCTATGGCTACACCTTC
CASSQAFWTGGYGYTF
>13|NA|few|TRBJ1-1|TRBV27
TGTGCCAGCAGTTTAAGTCTGAACACTGAAGCTTTCTTT
CASSLSLNTEAFF
>13|NA|NA|TRBJ2-7|TRBV10-3
TGTGCCATCGGCACGGTGAGCTCCTACGAGCAGTACTTC
CAIGTVSSYEQYF
>14|TRBD1|NA|TRBJ1-5|TRBV30
TGTGCCTGGAGCTCGGACAGGAGCAATCAGCCCCAGCATTTT
CAWSSDRSNQPQHF
>14|NA|NA|TRBJ2-7|TRBV7-9
TGTGCCAGCAGCCCAGGGGCAGTATCCTACGAGCAGTACTTC
CASSPGAVSYEQYF
>13|NA|NA|TRBJ1-2|TRBV7-3
TGTGCCAGCAGCCTTTCACCAGGGGATGGCTACACCTTC
CASSLSPGDGYTF
>13|NA|NA|TRBJ2-7|TRBV9
TGTGCCAGCAGCGTAGATAGTGGGAGAGAACAGTACTTC
CASSVDSGREQYF
>13|NA|NA|TRBJ2-5|TRBV5-1
TGCGCCAGCAGCTTTAATCAGGGGGAGACCCAGTACTTC
CASSFNQGETQYF
>12|NA|NA|TRBJ2-3|TRBV30
TGTGCCTGGGACACTTCCACAGATACGCAGTATTTT
CAWDTSTDTQYF
>14|TRBD1|NA|TRBJ2-7|TRBV28
TGTGCCAGCAGACCGGGACAGGGAGATGACGAGCAGTACTTC
CASRPGQGDDEQYF
>15|TRBD1|NA|TRBJ1-2|TRBV28
TGTGCCAGCAGTTTAGAACAGGGGGCGTTCTATGGCTACACCTTC
CASSLEQGAFYGYTF
>16|NA|once|TRBJ2-1|TRBV11-2
TGTGCCAGCAGCTTACCCCTGTCGGAGGGGGTGAATGAGCAGTTCTTC
CASSLPLSEGVNEQFF
>16|NA|NA|TRBJ2-7|TRBV6-1
TGTGCCAGCAGCGAACCCCCCGACAGGAATTCCTACGAGCAGTACTTC
CASSEPPDRNSYEQYF
>15|TRBD2|NA|TRBJ2-7|TRBV7-9
TGTGCCAGCAGCCCCATTCCGCTAGCGGGAGGCGAGCAGTACTTC
CASSPIPLAGGEQYF
>15|TRBD2|NA|TRBJ2-3|TRBV4-2
TGTGCCAGCAGCCTAAGCGGGGGCGGCCCAGATACGCAGTATTTT
CASSLSGGGPDTQYF
>15|NA|NA|TRBJ1-4|TRBV29-1
TGCAGCGCGGGGCGGCAGGCTGCAACTAATGAAAAACTGTTTTTT
CSAGRQAATNEKLFF
>13|NA|few|TRBJ2-5|TRBV27
TGTGCCAGCAGCCCGGACCTATGGGAGACCCAGTACTTC
CASSPDLWETQYF
>15|NA|NA|TRBJ2-3|TRBV28
TGTGCCAGCAGTTCCCTCATAACTAGCACAGATACGCAGTATTTT
CASSSLITSTDTQYF
>16|TRBD2|NA|TRBJ2-3|TRBV11-3
TGTGCCAGCTCCTCCCCACGGGCGGGAGCGAAAGATACGCAGTATTTT
CASSSPRAGAKDTQYF
>13|TRBD1|NA|TRBJ2-7|TRBV6-5
TGTGCCAGCAGTTGGGACAGAACTTACGAGCAGTACTTC
CASSWDRTYEQYF
>15|TRBD2|few|TRBJ2-5|TRBV2
TGTGCCAGCAGTGATCGCGGACTAGCGACGGAGACCCAGTACTTC
CASSDRGLATETQYF
>13|NA|few|TRBJ1-2|TRBV5-1
TGCGCCAGCAGCTTGTCGGGAAACTATGGCTACACCTTC
CASSLSGNYGYTF